The 20 T cell receptor beta chains below all came from one sample that was sequenced in a study of blood T cells in healthy people across ages. Combining a sample-barcoded 5' primer with a J-beta primer mix, a second PCR ran for about 6 to 12 cycles. TCRdb fed the 5' RACE reads into MiXCR, producing one record per CDR3 protein. The sample gives 600,000 to 850,000 distinct CDR3 sequences, roughly 47% of which show up once; 20% to 25% is in the top ten. Sequenced input: blood. The origin of the receptors is a woman in her sixties or seventies in good health.

This clonotype has a handful of counts. An end of the junction does not agree with germline; a read error may underlie this. The chain joins TRBV12-3 or TRBV12-4 to TRBJ2-1, with 9 nucleotides matching TRBD2. This CDR3 spans 15 amino acids. In DNA, the CDR3 is TGTGCCAGCAGTCTAGCGGGGCTCATTACCAATGAGCAGTTCTTC. As protein: CASSLAGLITNEQFF.

This clonotype was seen more than once but under ten times. This chain connects TRBV7-9 to TRBJ1-1, with D perhaps matching TRBD1 (5 bases). This CDR3 is 14 amino acids long. Germline CDR1 is SEHNR and CDR2 is FQNEAQ (reference sequence). Trimming shortened V by 4 bases and J by 0 bases, and 9 bases separated the two germline ends. Written as DNA, the CDR3 is TGTGCCAGCAGCTCCTGGGACCTGAACACTGAAGCTTTCTTT. This codes for CASSSWDLNTEAFF. Full variable domain (remainder filled in from reference TRBV7-9 and TRBJ1-1): DTGVSQNPRHKITKRGQNVTFRCDPISEHNRLYWYRQTLGQGPEFLTYFQNEAQLEKSRLLSDRFSAERPKGSFSTLEIQRTEQGDSAMYLCASSSWDLNTEAFFGQGTRLTVV.

This clonotype was counted many times. The chain has TRBV7-2 and TRBJ2-4; D gene unclear. V was clipped by 2 bases and J by 8 bases, with 7 bases between them. CDR1 and CDR2 from the germline V gene are SGHTA and FQGNSA. The CDR3 sequence is 12 residues long. The CDR3 here is CASSLRRDIQYF. CDR3 nucleotide sequence: TGTGCCAGCAGCTTAAGACGGGACATTCAGTACTTC.

About this clonotype itself: This sequence may be a read error, since a much larger clone differs from it by one base. The chain has TRBV6-2 or TRBV6-3 and TRBJ2-1; D gene unclear. CDR1 and CDR2 (germline): MNHEY, SVGEGT. There are 10 residues in the CDR3. V was cut by 6 bases and J by 13 bases, with 10 bases left in between. CDR3 in DNA: TGTGCCAGCAGGATGGAGACCCAGTTCTTC. This sequence encodes CASRMETQFF.

The J gene is TRBJ2-5, the V gene TRBV5-1, with D tentatively TRBD1 or TRBD2 (6 bases each). V lost 0 bases, J lost 3 bases, and 12 bases lay in between. CDR1 and CDR2 from the germline V gene are SGHRS and YFSETQ. CDR3 length equals 15 residues. CDR3 coding DNA: TGCGCCAGCAGCTTGGACGGGGGCCGGGAAGAGACCCAGTACTTC. Encoded protein: CASSLDGGREETQYF.

This clonotype has a handful of counts. This chain links TRBV9 with TRBJ1-4; D is possibly TRBD1 (6 bases). The V end was cut by 0 bases, the J end by 7 bases, with 13 bases between. Germline assignment: CDR1 SGDLS and CDR2 YYNGEE. The CDR3 loop spans 15 amino acids. In DNA form, the CDR3 reads TGTGCCAGCAGCGTAGATCGGGCCAGGGGTGAAAAACTGTTTTTT. Translated: CASSVDRARGEKLFF.

CDR3 amino acids: CASSQVSHGRGNNEQFF. The CDR3, as DNA: TGTGCCAGCAGCCAAGTTAGCCACGGGAGGGGCAACAATGAGCAGTTCTTC. This chain joins TRBV4-2 and TRBJ2-1, with 8 bases lining up with TRBD2. The CDR3 loop spans 17 amino acids. Looked up from germline, CDR1 is LGHNA and CDR2 is YNFKEQ. V was pared by 1 base and J by 5 bases, with 10 bases of the junction left unmatched.

This clonotype was counted only a few times. The rearrangement joins TRBV6-2 or TRBV6-3 to TRBJ2-1; TRBD1 might be the D (6 bases). The CDR3 loop spans 14 amino acids. V lost 5 bases, J lost 3 bases, and 11 bases lay in between. Germline V gives CDR1 MNHEY, CDR2 SVGEGT. The CDR3 loop reads CASSLRDNYNEQFF. The CDR3 nucleotides read TGTGCCAGCAGTCTCCGGGACAACTACAATGAGCAGTTCTTC.

The sample holds a few counts of this clonotype. The chain is built from TRBV12-3 or TRBV12-4 and TRBJ1-5; tentatively, D is TRBD1 (5 bases). The CDR3 totals 16 residues. V lost 5 bases and J lost 2, with 16 bases in between. CDR3 sequence reads: CASSNRAGWGNQPQHF. The CDR3 region has the DNA TGTGCCAGCAGTAACCGAGCAGGGTGGGGCAATCAGCCCCAGCATTTT.

This sequence joins TRBV18 and TRBJ2-5; D tentatively reads TRBD1 or TRBD2 (6 bases each). The J call may be in error: the DNA end matches TRBJ2-7 better. This CDR3 is built from 16 residues. Germline V gene data show CDR1 as KGHSH and CDR2 as LQKENI. The CDR3 spells CASSPPGGFLSYEQYF. CDR3 DNA: TGTGCCAGCTCACCACCGGGGGGCTTCCTCTCCTACGAGCAGTACTTC.

This clonotype has only a few counts. V and J are TRBV25-1 and TRBJ2-3, with 8 bases identical to TRBD2. The CDR3 is made up of 13 amino acids. The ends lost 4 bases at V and 8 bases at J; junction bases unmatched: 5. CDR1 MGHDK and CDR2 SYGVNS come from the germline V gene. The CDR3 DNA reads as TGTGCCAGCAGTGTGTCGGGGGGGTGTACGCAGTATTTT. Protein: CASSVSGGCTQYF.

V usage is TRBV6-1 and J usage is TRBJ2-3; 7 bases fit TRBD2. V lost 5 bases and J lost 1; bases outside the gene matches: 9. Germline V gene lookup returns CDR1 MNHNS and CDR2 SASEGT. The CDR3 has 16 amino acids. The CDR3 loop is CASSPLGRERTDTQYF. The CDR3 region has the DNA TGTGCCAGCAGTCCCTTGGGGCGGGAGCGCACAGATACGCAGTATTTT.

This clonotype was seen once. The chain combines TRBV18 with TRBJ2-7; the D is unclear. CDR1 and CDR2 (germline): KGHSH, LQKENI. Trimming removed 5 bases from V and 2 bases from J, with 13 bases in between. This CDR3 has 14 amino acids. The CDR3 DNA reads as TGTGCCAGCTCATCAGGAGAGCACGCCTACGAGCAGTACTTC. It encodes CASSSGEHAYEQYF.

This clonotype was observed a handful of times. This chain connects TRBV9 to TRBJ2-7; TRBD2 matches 9 bases. Losses at the gene ends were 4 bases for V and 5 bases for J; bases not matched to a gene: 10. Looked up from germline, CDR1 is SGDLS and CDR2 is YYNGEE. This CDR3 is 15 amino acids long. CDR3 nucleotides: TGTGCCAGCAGCTCGGGGCGGGAGGGCCGTCACGAGCAGTACTTC. It is translated as CASSSGREGRHEQYF. The complete variable domain, with remaining parts taken from reference TRBV9 and TRBJ2-7, reads DSGVTQTPKHLITATGQRVTLRCSPRSGDLSVYWYQQSLDQGLQFLIQYYNGEERAKGNILERFSAQQFPDLHSELNLSSLELGDSALYFCASSSGREGRHEQYFGPGTRLTVT.

This clonotype was counted many times. The J gene is TRBJ2-3, the V gene TRBV24-1, with TRBD1 matching 8 bases. The CDR3 is made up of 16 amino acids. Trimming at V came to 3 bases and at J to 5 bases, leaving 9 bases not matched to a gene. Looked up from germline, CDR1 is KGHDR and CDR2 is SFDVKD. CDR3 nucleotides: TGTGCCACCAGTGATCCCGGGCCAGGGGGCGTAGATACGCAGTATTTT. It is translated as CATSDPGPGGVDTQYF.

The chain carries TRBV7-3 and TRBJ2-5; D is undetermined. Trimming pared 2 bases from V and 11 bases from J, leaving 15 bases between. The germline CDR1 and CDR2 sequences are SGHTA and FQGTGA. The CDR3 length is 13 residues. This CDR3 is CASSLESFTEQYF. CDR3 nucleotide sequence: TGTGCCAGCAGCTTAGAGAGCTTCACTGAGCAGTACTTC. Filled out from reference TRBV7-3 and TRBJ2-5, the complete variable domain reads GAGVSQTPSNKVTEKGKYVELRCDPISGHTALYWYRQSLGQGPEFLIYFQGTGAADDSGLPNDRFFAVRPEGSVSTLKIQRTERGDSAVYLCASSLESFTEQYFGPGTRLLVL.

The rearrangement uses TRBV12-3 or TRBV12-4 and TRBJ2-1; D might be TRBD2 (6 bases). Trimming removed 0 bases at V and 12 bases at J, with 6 bases between. There are 11 residues in the CDR3. CDR3 loop: CASSLAGGQFF. CDR3 coding DNA: TGTGCCAGCAGTTTAGCGGGGGGGCAGTTCTTC.

This clonotype appeared a few times. This chain joins TRBV6-2 or TRBV6-3 and TRBJ2-1; D is unclear. Germline V CDR1 and CDR2: MNHEY, SVGEGT. This CDR3 spans 16 amino acids. Trimming shortened V by 0 bases and J by 0 bases, and 9 bases separated the two germline ends. The CDR3 sequence is CASSYSKAPSYNEQFF. As DNA, the CDR3 is TGTGCCAGCAGTTACTCTAAAGCCCCCTCCTACAATGAGCAGTTCTTC.

A remark on this clonotype: A junction boundary mismatches the germline segment, possibly from a read error. This chain links TRBV7-9 with TRBJ1-4, with TRBD1 matching over 11 bases. This CDR3 spans 15 amino acids. Germline V lookup: CDR1 SEHNR, CDR2 FQNEAQ (reference sequence). As DNA, the CDR3 is TGCGCCAGCAGCTGGGACAGGGGGACTAATGAAAAACTGTTTTTT. Translation gives CASSWDRGTNEKLFF.

For this clonotype: A much larger clone sits a single nucleotide away, making a read error possible. The chain carries TRBV3-1 and TRBJ2-4, with D perhaps TRBD2 (6 bases). Trimming cost V 1 base and J 8 bases, with 21 bases left between them. The CDR3 runs to 17 residues. Germline loops: CDR1 LGHDT, CDR2 YNNKEL (reference sequence). CDR3 region: CASSQGSAGPMRDIQYF. DNA for the CDR3: TGTGCCAGCAGCCAAGGTAGCGCGGGACCCATGCGGGACATTCAGTACTTC.